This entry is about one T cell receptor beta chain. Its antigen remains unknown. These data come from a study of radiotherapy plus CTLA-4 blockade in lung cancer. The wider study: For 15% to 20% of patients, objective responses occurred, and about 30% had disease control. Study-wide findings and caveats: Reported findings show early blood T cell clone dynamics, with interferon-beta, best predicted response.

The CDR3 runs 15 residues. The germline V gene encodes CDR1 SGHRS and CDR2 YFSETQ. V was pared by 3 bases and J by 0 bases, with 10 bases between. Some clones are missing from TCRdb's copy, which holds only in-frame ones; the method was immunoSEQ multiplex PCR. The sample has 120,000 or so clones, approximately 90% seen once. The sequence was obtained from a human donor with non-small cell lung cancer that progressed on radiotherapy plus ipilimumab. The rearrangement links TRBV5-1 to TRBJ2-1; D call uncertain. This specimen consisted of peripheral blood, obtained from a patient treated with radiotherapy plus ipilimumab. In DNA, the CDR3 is TGCGCCAGCAGCTCCGGGTGGAGCTCCTACAATGAGCAGTTCTTC. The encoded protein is CASSSGWSSYNEQFF.